These T cell receptor beta chains were read from a single sample in a study of T cells in Graves' hyperthyroidism and ophthalmopathy. TCRdb ran MiXCR on the multiplex PCR reads and lists one entry per CDR3 protein. Here the sample spans around 450,000 distinct CDR3 sequences, around 15% being singletons. The sample consisted of blood. These receptors were obtained from a woman aged 18-29 years with Graves' hyperthyroidism. Each CDR3 is given with its conserved first and last residue. D genes are given only for firm matches. A clone size is listed for some rows: how often the clone was seen (once, few, many), or a class if it is expanded.

J gene: TRBJ1-1
D gene: TRBD1
V gene: TRBV7-9
clone size: many
CDR3 protein: CASSQITGVTEAFF
CDR3 DNA: TGTGCCAGCAGCCAGATAACAGGGGTCACTGAAGCTTTCTTT

J gene: TRBJ1-1
D gene: .
V gene: TRBV28
clone size: many
CDR3 protein: CASSLAMNTEAFF
CDR3 DNA: TGTGCCAGCAGTTTGGCGATGAACACTGAAGCTTTCTTT

J gene: TRBJ2-5
D gene: .
V gene: TRBV28
clone size: many
CDR3 protein: CASSLLNREQETQYF
CDR3 DNA: TGTGCCAGCAGTCTCCTAAACAGGGAACAAGAGACCCAGTACTTC

J gene: TRBJ1-2
D gene: .
V gene: TRBV20-1
clone size: .
CDR3 protein: CSARVVSAQDYGYTF
CDR3 DNA: TGCAGTGCTAGAGTGGTGTCAGCTCAAGACTATGGCTACACCTTC

J gene: TRBJ2-1
D gene: .
V gene: TRBV7-2
clone size: many
CDR3 protein: CASSLGGGGLDEQFF
CDR3 DNA: TGTGCCAGCAGCTTAGGAGGGGGAGGGCTGGATGAGCAGTTCTTC

J gene: TRBJ2-5
D gene: .
V gene: TRBV2
clone size: .
CDR3 protein: CASMGGIQETQYF
CDR3 DNA: TGTGCCAGCATGGGGGGCATCCAAGAGACCCAGTACTTC

J gene: TRBJ2-7
D gene: TRBD1
V gene: TRBV7-8
clone size: .
CDR3 protein: CASSLGTGRSYEQYF
CDR3 DNA: TGTGCCAGCAGCTTAGGGACAGGTCGCTCCTACGAGCAGTACTTC

J gene: TRBJ2-1
D gene: TRBD2
V gene: TRBV4-1
clone size: .
CDR3 protein: CASSPRAGAGYNEQFF
CDR3 DNA: TGCGCCAGCAGCCCGAGGGCGGGAGCAGGGTACAATGAGCAGTTCTTC

J gene: TRBJ2-1
D gene: .
V gene: TRBV28
clone size: many
CDR3 protein: CASGSSLGNEQFF
CDR3 DNA: TGTGCCAGCGGGTCTAGCTTGGGCAATGAGCAGTTCTTC

J gene: TRBJ2-3
D gene: TRBD2
V gene: TRBV20-1
clone size: few
CDR3 protein: CSARGGRGEDTQYF
CDR3 DNA: TGCAGTGCTAGAGGCGGGAGGGGTGAAGATACGCAGTATTTT

J gene: TRBJ1-2
D gene: TRBD1
V gene: TRBV28
clone size: many
CDR3 protein: CASSLPLAGGLYGYTF
CDR3 DNA: TGTGCCAGCAGTTTACCGCTGGCAGGGGGCCTCTATGGCTACACCTTC

J gene: TRBJ1-1
D gene: .
V gene: TRBV30
clone size: .
CDR3 protein: CAWSLFLGNQMNTEAFF
CDR3 DNA: TGTGCCTGGAGTCTCTTTTTGGGGAATCAGATGAACACTGAAGCTTTCTTT

J gene: TRBJ2-7
D gene: .
V gene: TRBV6-5
clone size: many
CDR3 protein: CASSYSGAKEGYEQYF
CDR3 DNA: TGTGCCAGCAGTTACTCCGGAGCAAAGGAGGGTTACGAGCAGTACTTC

J gene: TRBJ2-1
D gene: TRBD2
V gene: TRBV5-4
clone size: few
CDR3 protein: CASSSQTSGRDNEQFF
CDR3 DNA: TGTGCCAGCAGCTCCCAAACTAGCGGGCGGGATAATGAGCAGTTCTTC

J gene: TRBJ1-6
D gene: .
V gene: TRBV5-1
clone size: many
CDR3 protein: CASSPDRISNSPLHF
CDR3 DNA: TGCGCCAGCAGCCCAGACAGGATTTCTAATTCACCCCTCCACTTT

J gene: TRBJ2-2
D gene: TRBD2
V gene: TRBV19
clone size: .
CDR3 protein: CASAGVRNTGELFF
CDR3 DNA: TGTGCCAGTGCGGGAGTCAGGAACACCGGGGAGCTGTTTTTT

J gene: TRBJ1-1
D gene: .
V gene: TRBV2
clone size: many
CDR3 protein: CASSERTAGDTEAFF
CDR3 DNA: TGTGCCAGCAGTGAACGGACCGCGGGGGACACTGAAGCTTTCTTT

J gene: TRBJ1-2
D gene: TRBD1
V gene: TRBV12-3/TRBV12-4
clone size: many
CDR3 protein: CASSVSQGGYGYTF
CDR3 DNA: TGTGCCAGCAGCGTTTCACAGGGGGGCTATGGCTACACCTTC

J gene: TRBJ1-5
D gene: TRBD1
V gene: TRBV20-1
clone size: many
CDR3 protein: CSASDNRGSNQPQHF
CDR3 DNA: TGCAGTGCTAGCGATAACAGGGGAAGCAATCAGCCCCAGCATTTT

J gene: TRBJ1-2
D gene: .
V gene: TRBV3-1
clone size: many
CDR3 protein: CASSQVANYGYTF
CDR3 DNA: TGTGCCAGCAGCCAAGTAGCTAACTATGGCTACACCTTC

J gene: TRBJ2-1
D gene: TRBD2
V gene: TRBV27
clone size: many
CDR3 protein: CASSTRLAGASTEQFF
CDR3 DNA: TGTGCCAGCAGTACCAGACTAGCGGGAGCCTCTACTGAGCAGTTCTTC

J gene: TRBJ2-1
D gene: TRBD2
V gene: TRBV20-1
clone size: few
CDR3 protein: CSVDPGLAVTNEQFF
CDR3 DNA: TGCAGCGTGGACCCGGGACTAGCGGTTACAAATGAGCAGTTCTTC

J gene: TRBJ2-3
D gene: TRBD1
V gene: TRBV28
clone size: many
CDR3 protein: CASSPKTGFRTDTQYF
CDR3 DNA: TGTGCCAGCAGCCCGAAGACAGGGTTTAGGACAGATACGCAGTATTTT

J gene: TRBJ2-7
D gene: TRBD2
V gene: TRBV20-1
clone size: .
CDR3 protein: CSADTREGEQYF
CDR3 DNA: TGCAGTGCTGATACTAGGGAGGGCGAGCAGTACTTC

J gene: TRBJ2-3
D gene: .
V gene: TRBV7-9
clone size: many
CDR3 protein: CASRFPSSTDTQYF
CDR3 DNA: TGTGCCAGCAGATTTCCTTCTAGCACAGATACGCAGTATTTT

J gene: TRBJ1-5
D gene: TRBD1
V gene: TRBV5-4
clone size: .
CDR3 protein: CASSGQGCQPQHF
CDR3 DNA: TGTGCCAGCAGCGGACAGGGTTGTCAGCCCCAGCATTTT

J gene: TRBJ2-4
D gene: .
V gene: TRBV7-8
clone size: many
CDR3 protein: CASSLGQVAKNIQYF
CDR3 DNA: TGTGCCAGCAGCTTAGGTCAGGTGGCCAAAAACATTCAGTACTTC

J gene: TRBJ2-5
D gene: .
V gene: TRBV6-2/TRBV6-3
clone size: .
CDR3 protein: CASSYEQMYQETQYF
CDR3 DNA: TGTGCCAGCAGTTACGAGCAGATGTACCAAGAGACCCAGTACTTC

J gene: TRBJ1-1
D gene: .
V gene: TRBV2
clone size: many
CDR3 protein: CASSQQGNTEAFF
CDR3 DNA: TGTGCCAGCAGTCAACAGGGGAACACTGAAGCTTTCTTT

J gene: TRBJ2-1
D gene: TRBD2
V gene: TRBV2
clone size: many
CDR3 protein: CASSATGTNSNEQFF
CDR3 DNA: TGTGCCAGCAGTGCCACCGGGACTAACAGCAATGAGCAGTTCTTC

J gene: TRBJ1-1
D gene: .
V gene: TRBV11-2
clone size: many
CDR3 protein: CASSSPRGEAFF
CDR3 DNA: TGTGCCAGCAGCTCCCCCAGGGGTGAAGCTTTCTTT

J gene: TRBJ2-2
D gene: .
V gene: TRBV30
clone size: .
CDR3 protein: CAWSRTSFGELFF
CDR3 DNA: TGTGCCTGGAGTCGTACTAGCTTCGGGGAGCTGTTTTTT

J gene: TRBJ2-2
D gene: TRBD1
V gene: TRBV12-3/TRBV12-4
clone size: few
CDR3 protein: CASSLGTGHTGELFF
CDR3 DNA: TGTGCCAGCAGTTTGGGGACAGGGCACACCGGGGAGCTGTTTTTT

J gene: TRBJ2-7
D gene: TRBD2
V gene: TRBV7-2
clone size: many
CDR3 protein: CASSLSISVAGGEQYF
CDR3 DNA: TGTGCCAGCAGCTTATCAATTTCGGTAGCGGGAGGCGAGCAGTACTTC

J gene: TRBJ2-1
D gene: .
V gene: TRBV12-3/TRBV12-4
clone size: many
CDR3 protein: CASTSRGSLSVGEQFF
CDR3 DNA: TGTGCCAGCACCTCTCGAGGGAGCCTTAGTGTGGGTGAGCAGTTCTTC

J gene: TRBJ2-2
D gene: TRBD2
V gene: TRBV5-1
clone size: many
CDR3 protein: CASRMSGKNTGELFF
CDR3 DNA: TGCGCCAGCAGGATGAGCGGGAAGAACACCGGGGAGCTGTTTTTT

J gene: TRBJ2-7
D gene: .
V gene: TRBV20-1
clone size: many
CDR3 protein: CSARDRGGLHTYEQYF
CDR3 DNA: TGCAGTGCTAGAGATCGCGGAGGACTCCATACCTACGAGCAGTACTTC

J gene: TRBJ2-1
D gene: .
V gene: TRBV5-6
clone size: few
CDR3 protein: CASSSNRPRVYNEQFF
CDR3 DNA: TGTGCCAGCAGTTCGAACAGGCCAAGAGTCTACAATGAGCAGTTCTTC

J gene: TRBJ1-5
D gene: .
V gene: TRBV20-1
clone size: many
CDR3 protein: CSARLDGNQPQHF
CDR3 DNA: TGCAGTGCTAGGCTCGACGGAAATCAGCCCCAGCATTTT

J gene: TRBJ2-7
D gene: .
V gene: TRBV5-1
clone size: many
CDR3 protein: CASSLEAGIYEQYF
CDR3 DNA: TGCGCCAGCAGCTTGGAGGCAGGGATCTACGAGCAGTACTTC

J gene: TRBJ1-1
D gene: .
V gene: TRBV5-4
clone size: many
CDR3 protein: CASSLDRWSTEAFF
CDR3 DNA: TGTGCCAGCAGCTTGGACAGGTGGTCGACTGAAGCTTTCTTT

J gene: TRBJ1-2
D gene: .
V gene: TRBV28
clone size: many
CDR3 protein: CASSLAGVNYGYTF
CDR3 DNA: TGTGCCAGCAGTTTGGCGGGGGTTAACTATGGCTACACCTTC

J gene: TRBJ1-5
D gene: .
V gene: TRBV20-1
clone size: many
CDR3 protein: CSATQGLSQPQHF
CDR3 DNA: TGCAGTGCAACGCAGGGATTAAGTCAGCCCCAGCATTTT